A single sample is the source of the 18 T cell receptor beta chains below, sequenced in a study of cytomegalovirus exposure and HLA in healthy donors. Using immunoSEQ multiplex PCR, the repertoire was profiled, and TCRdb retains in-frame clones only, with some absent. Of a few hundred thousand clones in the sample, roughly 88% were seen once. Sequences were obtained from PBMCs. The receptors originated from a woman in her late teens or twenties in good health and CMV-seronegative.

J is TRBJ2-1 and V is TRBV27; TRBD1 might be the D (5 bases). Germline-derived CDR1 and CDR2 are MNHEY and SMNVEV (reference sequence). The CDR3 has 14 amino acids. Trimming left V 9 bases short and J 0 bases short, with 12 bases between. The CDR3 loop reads CASRQYRSYNEQFF. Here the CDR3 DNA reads TGTGCCAGTCGACAGTACCGCTCCTACAATGAGCAGTTCTTC.

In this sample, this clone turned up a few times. The CDR3 DNA is TGTGCCAGCAGCTTACGGGACAGAGCTGAAGCTTTCTTT. It specifies CASSLRDRAEAFF. This sequence joins TRBV7-2 and TRBJ1-1; 7 positions match TRBD1. CDR3 length: 13 amino acids. Germline CDR1 SGHTA, CDR2 FQGNSA. V gave up 2 bases and J gave up 6 bases; unmatched junction bases: 3. Full variable domain (remainder filled in from reference TRBV7-2 and TRBJ1-1): GAGVSQSPSNKVTEKGKDVELRCDPISGHTALYWYRQSLGQGLEFLIYFQGNSAPDKSGLPSDRFSAERTGGSVSTLTIQRTQQEDSAVYLCASSLRDRAEAFFGQGTRLTVV.

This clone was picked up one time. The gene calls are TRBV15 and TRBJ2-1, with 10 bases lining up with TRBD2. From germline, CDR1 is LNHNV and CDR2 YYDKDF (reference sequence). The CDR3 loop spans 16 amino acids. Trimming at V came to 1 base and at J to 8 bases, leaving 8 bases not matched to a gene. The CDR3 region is CATSRASGRAAHEQFF. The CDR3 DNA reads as TGTGCCACCAGCAGAGCAAGCGGGAGGGCTGCCCATGAGCAGTTCTTC.

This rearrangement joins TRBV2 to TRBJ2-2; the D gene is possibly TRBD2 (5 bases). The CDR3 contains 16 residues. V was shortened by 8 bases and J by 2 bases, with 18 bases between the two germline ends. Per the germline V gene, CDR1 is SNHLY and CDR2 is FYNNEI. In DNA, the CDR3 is TGTGCCAGCTCGGACGGGGATACCTACAACACCGGGGAGCTGTTTTTT. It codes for CASSDGDTYNTGELFF. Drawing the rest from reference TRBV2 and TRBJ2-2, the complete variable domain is EPEVTQTPSHQVTQMGQEVILRCVPISNHLYFYWYRQILGQKVEFLVSFYNNEISEKSEIFDDQFSVERPDGSNFTLKIRSTKLEDSAMYFCASSDGDTYNTGELFFGEGSRLTVL.

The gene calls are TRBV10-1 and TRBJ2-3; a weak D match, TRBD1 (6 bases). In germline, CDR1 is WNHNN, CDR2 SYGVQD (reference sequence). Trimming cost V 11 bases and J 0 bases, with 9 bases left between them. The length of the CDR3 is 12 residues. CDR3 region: CASGTSTDTQYF. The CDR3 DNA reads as TGCGCCTCCGGGACAAGCACAGATACGCAGTATTTT.

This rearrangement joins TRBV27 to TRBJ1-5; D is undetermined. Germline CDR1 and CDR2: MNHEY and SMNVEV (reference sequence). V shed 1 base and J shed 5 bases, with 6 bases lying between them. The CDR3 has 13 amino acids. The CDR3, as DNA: TGTGCCAGCAGTTTATTTCTAGATCAGCCCCAGCATTTT. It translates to CASSLFLDQPQHF.

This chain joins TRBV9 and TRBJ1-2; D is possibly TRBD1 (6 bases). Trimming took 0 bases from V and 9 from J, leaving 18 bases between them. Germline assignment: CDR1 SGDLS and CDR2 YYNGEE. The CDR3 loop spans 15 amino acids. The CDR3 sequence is CASSVEGRGGMSYTF. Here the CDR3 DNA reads TGTGCCAGCAGCGTAGAGGGTCGAGGGGGTATGAGCTACACCTTC.

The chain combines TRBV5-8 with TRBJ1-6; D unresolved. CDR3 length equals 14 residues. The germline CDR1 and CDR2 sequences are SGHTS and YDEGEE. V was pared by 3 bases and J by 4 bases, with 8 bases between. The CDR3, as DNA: TGTGCCAGCAGCTCTGGCACATATAATTCACCCCTCCACTTT. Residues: CASSSGTYNSPLHF.

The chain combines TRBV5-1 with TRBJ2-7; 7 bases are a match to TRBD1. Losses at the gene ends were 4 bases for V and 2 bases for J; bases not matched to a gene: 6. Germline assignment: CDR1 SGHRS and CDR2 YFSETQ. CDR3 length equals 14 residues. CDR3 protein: CASSVSGTAYEQYF. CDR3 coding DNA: TGCGCCAGCAGCGTCTCCGGGACAGCCTACGAGCAGTACTTC.

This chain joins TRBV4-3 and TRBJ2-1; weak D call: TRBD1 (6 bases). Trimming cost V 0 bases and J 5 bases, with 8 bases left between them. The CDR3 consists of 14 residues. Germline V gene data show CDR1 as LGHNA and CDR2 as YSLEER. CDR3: CASSQEDRNNEQFF. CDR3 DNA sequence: TGCGCCAGCAGCCAAGAGGACAGAAACAATGAGCAGTTCTTC.

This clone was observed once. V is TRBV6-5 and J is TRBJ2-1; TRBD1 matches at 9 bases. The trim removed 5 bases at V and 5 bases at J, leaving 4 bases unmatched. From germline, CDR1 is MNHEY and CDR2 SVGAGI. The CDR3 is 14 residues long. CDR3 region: CASSPGTGNNEQFF. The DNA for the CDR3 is TGTGCCAGCAGTCCCGGGACAGGGAACAATGAGCAGTTCTTC.

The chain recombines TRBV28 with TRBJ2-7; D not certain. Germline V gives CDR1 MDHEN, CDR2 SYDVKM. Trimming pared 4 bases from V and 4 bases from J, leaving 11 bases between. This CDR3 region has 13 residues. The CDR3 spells CASSSPARYEQYF. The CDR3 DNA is TGTGCCAGCAGTTCCCCCGCGCGTTACGAGCAGTACTTC. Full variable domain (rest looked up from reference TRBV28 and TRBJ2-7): DVKVTQSSRYLVKRTGEKVFLECVQDMDHENMFWYRQDPGLGLRLIYFSYDVKMKEKGDIPEGYSVSREKKERFSLILESASTNQTSMYLCASSSPARYEQYFGPGTRLTVT.

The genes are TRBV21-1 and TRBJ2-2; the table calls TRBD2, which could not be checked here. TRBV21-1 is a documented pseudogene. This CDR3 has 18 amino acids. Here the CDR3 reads CASSRLPSGSLVPGELFF. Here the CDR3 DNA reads TGTGCCAGCAGCAGGTTACCTAGCGGGAGTCTCGTCCCCGGGGAGCTGTTTTTT.

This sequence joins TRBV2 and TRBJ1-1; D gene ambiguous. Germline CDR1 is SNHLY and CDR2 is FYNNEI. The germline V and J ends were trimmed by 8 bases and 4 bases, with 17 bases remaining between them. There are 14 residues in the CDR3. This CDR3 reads CASHEMDAGTEAFF. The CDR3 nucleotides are TGTGCCAGCCACGAGATGGACGCGGGCACTGAAGCTTTCTTT.

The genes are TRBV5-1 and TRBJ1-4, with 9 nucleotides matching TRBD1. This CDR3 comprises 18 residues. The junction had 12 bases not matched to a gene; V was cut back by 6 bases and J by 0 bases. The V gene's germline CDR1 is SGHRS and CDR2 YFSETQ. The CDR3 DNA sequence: TGCGCCAGCACCGAAGAGGACAGGGGCCTTGCAACTAATGAAAAACTGTTTTTT. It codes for CASTEEDRGLATNEKLFF.

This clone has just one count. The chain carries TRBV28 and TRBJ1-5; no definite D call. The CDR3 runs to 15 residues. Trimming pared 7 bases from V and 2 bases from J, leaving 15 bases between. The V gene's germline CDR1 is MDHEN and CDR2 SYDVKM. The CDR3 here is CASIPFRVGNQPQHF. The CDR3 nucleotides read TGTGCCAGCATCCCGTTTCGGGTGGGCAATCAGCCCCAGCATTTT.

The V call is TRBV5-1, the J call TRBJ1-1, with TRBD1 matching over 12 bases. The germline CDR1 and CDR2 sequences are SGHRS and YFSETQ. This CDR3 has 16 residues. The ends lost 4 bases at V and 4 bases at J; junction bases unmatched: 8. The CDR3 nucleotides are TGCGCCAGCAGCAGGGTGGGACAGGGGGCCGGCACTGAAGCTTTCTTT. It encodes CASSRVGQGAGTEAFF.

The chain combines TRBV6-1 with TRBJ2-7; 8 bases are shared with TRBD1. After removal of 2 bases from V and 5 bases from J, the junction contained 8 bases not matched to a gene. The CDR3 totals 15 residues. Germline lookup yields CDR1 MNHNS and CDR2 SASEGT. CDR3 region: CASSEIQGAGHEQYF. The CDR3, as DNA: TGTGCCAGCAGTGAAATCCAGGGGGCAGGTCACGAGCAGTACTTC.